This T cell receptor beta chain emerged from a study of cytomegalovirus exposure and HLA in healthy donors. About the study: In a later analysis, it was reported that the roughly 130 validation repertoires had been produced on the same platform as the roughly 700 repertoires belonging to the first cohort.

The protocol was immunoSEQ multiplex PCR, while the TCRdb copy is restricted to in-frame clones and leaves out a portion. The sample lists over 200,000 clones, approximately 87% seen once, with around 5.4% in the top ten. The length of the CDR3 is 12 residues. Trimming took off 5 bases at V and 9 bases at J, with 16 bases between the two ends. The germline V gene has CDR1 GTSNPN and CDR2 SVGIG (reference sequence). Points on this clone: Antigen: not known.

Study-level results: Most TCR sequences were seen very rarely across donors, but some public TCRs occurred in many. In vitro data verified a few CMV-associated chains as specific for CMV antigens. Researchers catalogued some 160 TCR beta chains as cytomegalovirus-associated.

The V and J genes are TRBV30 and TRBJ1-2; D ambiguous. The receptor was derived from a woman aged 18-29 years in good health and CMV-seronegative. The sequenced material came from PBMCs. The chain's CDR3 is CAWARPGRSYTF. The CDR3 nucleotides read TGTGCCTGGGCCCGACCAGGCCGTAGCTACACCTTC. The full variable domain, rest sourced from reference TRBV30 and TRBJ1-2, is SQTIHQWPATLVQPVGSPLSLECTVEGTSNPNLYWYRQAAGRGLQLLFYSVGIGQISSEVPQNLSASRPQDRQFILSSKKLLLSDSGFYLCAWARPGRSYTFGSGTRLTVV.